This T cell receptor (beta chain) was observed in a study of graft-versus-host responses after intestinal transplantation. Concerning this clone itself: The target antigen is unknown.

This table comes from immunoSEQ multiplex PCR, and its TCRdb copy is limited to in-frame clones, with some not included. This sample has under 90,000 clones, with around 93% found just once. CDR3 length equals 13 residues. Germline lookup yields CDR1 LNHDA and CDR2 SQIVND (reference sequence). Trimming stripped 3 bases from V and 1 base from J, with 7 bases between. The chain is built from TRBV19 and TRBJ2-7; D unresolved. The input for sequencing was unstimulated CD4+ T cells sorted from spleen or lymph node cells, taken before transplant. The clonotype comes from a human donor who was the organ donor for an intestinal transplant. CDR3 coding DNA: TGTGCCAGTAGTATGGCTCAGTCCTACGAGCAGTACTTC. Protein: CASSMAQSYEQYF.